The 5 T cell receptor beta chains listed next were all sequenced from one sample in a study of T cell changes during pregnancy in multiple sclerosis. The repertoire was sequenced with immunoSEQ multiplex PCR; TCRdb's copy has only in-frame clones and lacks some. This sample has more than 30,000 clones; 90% occur once, and the top ten carry just over 0.55%. The sample consisted of CD4+ T cells from peripheral blood mononuclear cells, taken in the third trimester of pregnancy. These receptors were taken from a female donor in good health, enrolled as a control in a pregnancy study.

V is TRBV6-4 and J is TRBJ1-6; no definite D call. The V gene lost 6 bases and the J gene lost 12 bases, with 18 bases spanning the gap. This CDR3 comprises 14 residues. The V gene's germline CDR1 is MRHNA and CDR2 SNTAGT. CDR3 loop: CASSFGPGSGPLHF. CDR3 coding DNA: TGTGCCAGCAGCTTCGGCCCGGGTTCGGGACCCCTCCACTTT.

The gene calls are TRBV13 and TRBJ2-1; 14 nucleotides align to TRBD2. This CDR3 has 17 residues. Germline V lookup: CDR1 PRHDT, CDR2 FYEKMQ (reference sequence). The V and J ends lost 5 bases and 7 bases, in that order; junction bases with no gene match: 10. The CDR3, as DNA: TGTGCCAGCAGCCTGACTAGCGGGGGGGCGGGCTTTAATGAGCAGTTCTTC. Encoded protein: CASSLTSGGAGFNEQFF.

This clone was found a few times. V and J are TRBV5-4 and TRBJ2-5; D may be TRBD2 (5 bases). This CDR3 spans 14 amino acids. CDR1 and CDR2 from the germline V gene are SGHNT and YYREEE (reference sequence). Trimming removed 0 bases at V and 5 bases at J, with 11 bases between. CDR3 bases: TGTGCCAGCAGCTTGGGAGGCTTAGCGGAGACCCAGTACTTC. It translates to CASSLGGLAETQYF.

The J gene is TRBJ2-7, the V gene TRBV5-1; weak D call: TRBD1 (5 bases). Trimming left V 2 bases short and J 3 bases short, with 18 bases between. Germline V gene sequence: CDR1 SGHRS, CDR2 YFSETQ. This CDR3 has 16 residues. The CDR3 DNA reads as TGCGCCAGCAGCTTTGGACAACAGGCGATAGACTACGAGCAGTACTTC. As protein: CASSFGQQAIDYEQYF.

The rearrangement joins TRBV27 to TRBJ1-6, with D tentatively TRBD1 (5 bases). V lost 3 bases and J lost 0, with 9 bases in between. The V gene's germline CDR1 is MNHEY and CDR2 SMNVEV (reference sequence). The CDR3 contains 16 residues. CDR3 sequence: CASSLGGDSYNSPLHF. Here the CDR3 DNA reads TGTGCCAGCAGTTTGGGGGGAGACTCCTATAATTCACCCCTCCACTTT.